Only one count was recorded for the clone carrying this TCR beta chain. The sample is drawn from a study of blood T cell repertoires in COVID-19. For the study at large: There were acute and convalescent COVID-19 samples, and they came from the United States, Italy and Spain. T cells, B-cell-depleted T cells, or PBMCs supplied cDNA or gDNA.

Per the original data handling: Amplifying reference gene primers gave estimates of nucleated cell counts. Assay: immunoSEQ multiplex PCR; the TCRdb copy retains only in-frame clones and omits some. The D gene and trimming were derived from the DNA, and the V and J assignments and clone size from that table. The table lists tens of thousands of clones, roughly four fifths of them singletons. V shed 3 bases and J shed 2 bases, with 8 bases lying between them. Germline assignment: CDR1 KGHSH and CDR2 LQKENI. The CDR3 consists of 13 residues. This TCR was sampled from a woman between 45 and 65 years old with active or convalescent COVID-19. V gene TRBV18 combines with J gene TRBJ2-7; D perhaps matches TRBD1 (5 bases). The sample comprised peripheral blood. As DNA, the CDR3 is TGTGCCAGCTCACCGGCAGGGCCCTACGAGCAGTACTTC. Amino acids: CASSPAGPYEQYF.